This T cell receptor beta chain is from a study of chemoradiotherapy in HPV16-positive cancers. TCRdb's table, derived via immunoSEQ multiplex PCR, lists solely in-frame clones and lacks some. Here the sample spans 20,000 to 25,000 clones, about 90% being singletons. The V gene lost 0 bases and the J gene lost 4 bases, with 10 bases spanning the gap. CDR1 SGHNT and CDR2 YENEEA come from the germline V gene. The length of the CDR3 is 15 residues. This clone occurred once. Source: blood, taken from a patient who underwent chemoradiotherapy. The chain is built from TRBV11-3 and TRBJ1-3, with D unresolved. This clonotype was obtained from a human donor with HPV-associated anogenital cancer. CDR3 nucleotides: TGTGCCAGCAGCTTAGAGGGAAGTCGCGGAAACACCATATATTTT. Protein: CASSLEGSRGNTIYF.